This T cell receptor beta chain appears in the sequencing data of a study of T cells in Graves' hyperthyroidism and ophthalmopathy. Diagnoses used clinical symptoms, serum thyroxine and TRAb, thyroid ultrasound and orbital computed tomography. TCR beta CDR3 region amplification was performed from RNA transcripts. Carried out on the TCR CDR3, a first-round RT-PCR used the HTBI primer set. A single record per CDR3 protein comes from TCRdb applying MiXCR to the multiplex PCR reads. The sample records 400,000 to 550,000 distinct CDR3 sequences, roughly a quarter being singletons. Whole-study results and caveats: Peripheral blood also featured most of the thyroid clonotypes expanded above 0.001. A 13 V-J signature model discriminated ophthalmopathy versus stable hyperthyroidism.

The CDR3 spans 13 residues. The V end was cut by 2 bases, the J end by 4 bases, with 9 bases between. CDR1 is SGHRS and CDR2 is YFSETQ in the germline V gene. In this sample, this clonotype turned up many times. Its target is unknown. The sequence was obtained from a woman aged 25 to 39 with Graves' ophthalmopathy. Material: blood. This chain links TRBV5-1 with TRBJ1-2, with D maybe TRBD1 (5 bases). The CDR3 protein is CASSFGAAYGYTF. The CDR3 DNA follows: TGCGCCAGCAGCTTTGGGGCGGCCTATGGCTACACCTTC.